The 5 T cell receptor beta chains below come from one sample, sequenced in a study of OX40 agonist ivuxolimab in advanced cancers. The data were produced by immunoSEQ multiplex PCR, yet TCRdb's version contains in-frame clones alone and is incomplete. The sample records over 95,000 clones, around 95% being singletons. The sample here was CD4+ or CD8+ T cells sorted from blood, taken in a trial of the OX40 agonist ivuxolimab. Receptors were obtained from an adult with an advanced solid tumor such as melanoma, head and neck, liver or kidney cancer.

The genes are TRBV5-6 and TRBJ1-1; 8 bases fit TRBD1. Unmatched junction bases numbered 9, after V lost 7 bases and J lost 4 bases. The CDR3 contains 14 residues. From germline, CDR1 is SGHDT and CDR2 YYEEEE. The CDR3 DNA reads TGTGCCAGCTTAGAGTACAGGGGGACCACTGAAGCTTTCTTT. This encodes CASLEYRGTTEAFF. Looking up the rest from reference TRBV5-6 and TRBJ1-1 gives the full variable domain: DAGVTQSPTHLIKTRGQQVTLRCSPKSGHDTVSWYQQALGQGPQFIFQYYEEEERQRGNFPDRFSGHQFPNYSSELNVNALLLGDSALYLCASLEYRGTTEAFFGQGTRLTVV.

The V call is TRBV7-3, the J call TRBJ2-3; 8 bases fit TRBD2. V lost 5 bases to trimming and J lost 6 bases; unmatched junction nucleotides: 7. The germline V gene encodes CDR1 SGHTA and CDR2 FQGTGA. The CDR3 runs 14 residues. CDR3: CASSQRGGQDTQYF. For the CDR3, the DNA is TGTGCCAGCAGCCAACGGGGGGGCCAGGATACGCAGTATTTT.

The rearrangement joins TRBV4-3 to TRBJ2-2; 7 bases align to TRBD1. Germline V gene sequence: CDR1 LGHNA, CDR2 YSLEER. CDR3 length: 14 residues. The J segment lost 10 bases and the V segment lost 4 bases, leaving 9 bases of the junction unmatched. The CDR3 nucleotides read TGCGCCAGCAGCCCATACAGGGGTTGGGAGGAGCTGTTTTTT. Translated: CASSPYRGWEELFF.

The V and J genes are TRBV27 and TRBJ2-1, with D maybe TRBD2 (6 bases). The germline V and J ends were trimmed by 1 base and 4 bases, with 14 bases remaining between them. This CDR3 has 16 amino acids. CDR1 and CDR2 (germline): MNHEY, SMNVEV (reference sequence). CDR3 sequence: CASSLFGLTIYNEQFF. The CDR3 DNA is TGTGCCAGCAGTTTATTTGGACTAACAATTTACAATGAGCAGTTCTTC.

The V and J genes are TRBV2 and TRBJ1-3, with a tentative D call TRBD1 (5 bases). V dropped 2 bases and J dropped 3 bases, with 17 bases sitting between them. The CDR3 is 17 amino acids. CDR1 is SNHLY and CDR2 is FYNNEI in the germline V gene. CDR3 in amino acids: CASSESGSWIFGNTIYF. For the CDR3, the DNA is TGTGCCAGCAGTGAATCAGGGTCTTGGATTTTTGGAAACACCATATATTTT.